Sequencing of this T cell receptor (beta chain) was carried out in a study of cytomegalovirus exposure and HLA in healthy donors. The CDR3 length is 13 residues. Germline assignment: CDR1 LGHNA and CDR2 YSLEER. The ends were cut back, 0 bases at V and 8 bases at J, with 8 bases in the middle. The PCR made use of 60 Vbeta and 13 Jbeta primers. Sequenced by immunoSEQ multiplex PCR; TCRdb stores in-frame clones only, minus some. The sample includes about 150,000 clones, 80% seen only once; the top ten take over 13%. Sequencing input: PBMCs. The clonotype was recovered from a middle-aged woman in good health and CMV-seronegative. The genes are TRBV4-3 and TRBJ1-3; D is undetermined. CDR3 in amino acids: CASSQEARDTIYF. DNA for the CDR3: TGCGCCAGCAGCCAAGAAGCGAGGGACACCATATATTTT.